Sequencing of this T cell receptor beta chain was carried out in a study of blood T cell repertoires in COVID-19. At the level of the study: From the United States, Italy and Spain came samples of acute and convalescent COVID-19.

The study recruited people aged roughly 18 to 100 years across roughly 25 US areas. Authors' data handling: Scientists estimated how many nucleated cells there were by amplifying reference gene primers. Profiling relied on immunoSEQ multiplex PCR, and the TCRdb table lists in-frame clones only, not all of them. D and trimming come from the DNA, and the V and J calls and clone size come from that table. The top ten hold 10% to 15% of the sample, which has some 200,000 clones, around 82% seen once. The CDR3 has 12 amino acids. Trimming took off 5 bases at V and 9 bases at J, with 11 bases between the two ends. Germline CDR1 is MNHEY and CDR2 is SMNVEV (reference sequence).

The chain couples TRBV27 to TRBJ2-1, with D perhaps TRBD2 (7 bases). This TCR was recovered from a man between 35 and 55 years old who had recovered from COVID-19. The sequenced material came from PBMCs or T cells enriched from blood (not recorded which). Written as DNA, the CDR3 is TGTGCCAGCAGTGAGGGGGGGGGTGAGCAGTTCTTC. Residues: CASSEGGGEQFF.